This T cell receptor (beta chain) was recorded in a study of blood T cell repertoires in COVID-19. Germline CDR1 and CDR2: SNHLY and FYNNEI. The CDR3 extends over 15 amino acids. V lost 1 base and J lost 8; bases outside the gene matches: 6. Method: immunoSEQ multiplex PCR; TCRdb's copy keeps in-frame clones and lacks some. The sample has approximately 280,000 clones, more than 75% seen once. The J gene is TRBJ1-2, the V gene TRBV2, with 11 bases fitting TRBD1. Sequences were obtained from PBMCs or T cells enriched from blood (not recorded which). This clonotype was obtained from a woman aged 18 to 35 who had recovered from COVID-19. Here the CDR3 reads CASSEGSDRGLGYTF. Written as DNA, the CDR3 is TGTGCCAGCAGTGAAGGGTCGGACAGGGGGCTCGGCTACACCTTC.